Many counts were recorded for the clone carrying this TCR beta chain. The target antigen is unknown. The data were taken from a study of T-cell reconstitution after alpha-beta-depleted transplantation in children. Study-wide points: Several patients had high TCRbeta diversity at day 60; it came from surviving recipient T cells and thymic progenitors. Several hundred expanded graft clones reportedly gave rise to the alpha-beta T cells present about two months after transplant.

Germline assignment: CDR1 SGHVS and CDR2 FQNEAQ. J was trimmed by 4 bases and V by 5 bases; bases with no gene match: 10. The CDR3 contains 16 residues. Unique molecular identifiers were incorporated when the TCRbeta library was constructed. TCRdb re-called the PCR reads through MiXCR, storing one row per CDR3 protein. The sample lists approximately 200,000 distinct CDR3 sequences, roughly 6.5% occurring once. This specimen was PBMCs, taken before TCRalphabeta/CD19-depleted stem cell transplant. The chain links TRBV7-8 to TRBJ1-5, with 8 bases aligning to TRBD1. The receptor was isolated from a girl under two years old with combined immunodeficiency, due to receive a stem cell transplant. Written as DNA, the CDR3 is TGTGCCAGCAGCCCCGATACAGGGGGAGAAAATCAGCCCCAGCATTTT. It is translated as CASSPDTGGENQPQHF.